This record concerns one TCR beta chain sequence. Its antigen is undetermined. TCRdb used MiXCR to reprocess the RT-PCR reads, holding one entry per CDR3 protein. The sample carries some 800,000 distinct CDR3 sequences, 21% recorded once. Germline CDR1 and CDR2: SGDLS and YYNGEE. V was pared by 3 bases and J by 7 bases, with 10 bases of the junction left unmatched. The CDR3 has 15 residues. The data originate from a study of response to subunit inactivated influenza vaccine. Study-wide points: Every seasonal influenza vaccination brings in few new T cells, the authors suggested.

This TCR derives from a man between 45 and 60 years old who received an inactivated influenza vaccine. Source: PBMCs from blood, taken 5 days after vaccination. V is TRBV9 and J is TRBJ1-2, with 9 bases aligning to TRBD1. Here the CDR3 DNA reads TGTGCCAGCAGCGCAATCCCGGGACAGGGACTTGGCTACACCTTC. Its protein is CASSAIPGQGLGYTF.